These 13 T cell receptor beta chains share one sample of origin, sequenced in a study of blood T cell repertoires in COVID-19. The protocol was immunoSEQ multiplex PCR, while the TCRdb copy is restricted to in-frame clones and leaves out a portion. The table lists approximately 97,000 clones, roughly four fifths of them singletons. The specimen sequenced was peripheral blood. Receptor source: a middle-aged man with active or convalescent COVID-19.

This clone was detected only once. The chain combines TRBV5-1 with TRBJ1-4, with 7 nucleotides matching TRBD1. CDR1 and CDR2 from the germline V gene are SGHRS and YFSETQ. Germline trimming cut 4 bases from V and 3 bases from J; bases unmatched to any gene: 3. The CDR3 spans 14 residues. Written as DNA, the CDR3 is TGCGCCAGCAGCCTACAGGGGTCTAATGAAAAACTGTTTTTT. This gives the protein CASSLQGSNEKLFF.

This clone occurred once. This chain links TRBV5-1 with TRBJ2-2, with D tentatively TRBD2 (5 bases). V lost 0 bases to trimming and J lost 7 bases, with 10 bases between them. Germline V gene data show CDR1 as SGHRS and CDR2 as YFSETQ. The CDR3 has 14 residues. The CDR3 DNA follows: TGCGCCAGCAGCTTGGCCCGGGAAGGCGGGGAGCTGTTTTTT. It codes for CASSLAREGGELFF.

This clone has a single count. CDR3: CASSLRQGPYEQYF. The CDR3 nucleotides are TGCGCCAGCAGCTTACGACAGGGACCCTACGAGCAGTACTTC. The chain carries TRBV5-1 and TRBJ2-7; 7 nucleotides line up with TRBD1. This CDR3 has 14 amino acids. The V and J ends lost 2 bases and 2 bases, in that order; junction bases with no gene match: 4. Looked up from germline, CDR1 is SGHRS and CDR2 is YFSETQ.

J is TRBJ1-1 and V is TRBV7-9; perhaps TRBD1 as D (6 bases). The germline V gene has CDR1 SEHNR and CDR2 FQNEAQ (reference sequence). The V and J ends lost 3 bases and 1 base respectively, with 12 bases between them. The CDR3 has 15 residues. CDR3 amino acids: CASSFWGLENTEAFF. The CDR3 DNA reads TGTGCCAGCAGCTTTTGGGGGCTGGAGAACACTGAAGCTTTCTTT.

V and J are TRBV11-3 and TRBJ2-7; 11 bases agree with TRBD1. Germline V gene data show CDR1 as SGHNT and CDR2 as YENEEA. The CDR3 is 14 residues long. The V and J ends lost 4 bases and 4 bases, in that order; junction bases with no gene match: 3. The CDR3 is CASSSGQGAYEQYF. The DNA of the CDR3 is TGTGCCAGCAGCTCAGGACAGGGGGCTTACGAGCAGTACTTC.

This chain joins TRBV7-3 and TRBJ2-3, with D perhaps matching TRBD1 (5 bases). The CDR3 covers 13 residues. Trimming left V 5 bases short and J 9 bases short, with 15 bases between. CDR1 SGHTA and CDR2 FQGTGA come from the germline V gene. The CDR3: CASSPSSQGTQYF. In DNA form, the CDR3 reads TGTGCCAGCAGCCCATCCTCCCAGGGCACGCAGTATTTT.

V gene TRBV28 combines with J gene TRBJ2-6; D perhaps matches TRBD1 (6 bases). The V gene lost 6 bases and the J gene lost 2 bases, with 11 bases spanning the gap. CDR3 length: 15 amino acids. Germline CDR1 reads MDHEN; CDR2 reads SYDVKM. The CDR3 here is CASRDSGAGANVLTF. The DNA for the CDR3 is TGTGCCAGCAGGGACTCAGGGGCTGGGGCCAACGTCCTGACTTTC.

This clone came up once. This chain links TRBV6-5 with TRBJ2-2, with D unclear. Germline loops: CDR1 MNHEY, CDR2 SVGAGI. This CDR3 contains 15 residues. V was cut by 2 bases and J by 8 bases, with 15 bases left in between. CDR3 nucleotides: TGTGCCAGCAGTTACGGGCAGGTTCCTGGTGGGGAGCTGTTTTTT. Translation: CASSYGQVPGGELFF.

This chain joins TRBV27 and TRBJ1-2, with 9 nucleotides matching TRBD1. CDR1 is MNHEY, CDR2 SMNVEV, per germline (reference sequence). The CDR3 runs 20 residues. J was trimmed by 4 bases and V by 3 bases; bases with no gene match: 21. CDR3 protein: CASSLKWVGVAGQGIYGYTF. CDR3 nucleotide sequence: TGTGCCAGCAGTTTGAAATGGGTCGGCGTAGCGGGACAGGGCATCTATGGCTACACCTTC.

The chain has TRBV29-1 and TRBJ1-3; D is undetermined. The CDR3 covers 13 residues. V was pared by 4 bases and J by 0 bases, with 7 bases between. The germline V gene has CDR1 SQVTM and CDR2 ANQGSEA. The CDR3 spells CSVVFNSGNTIYF. For the CDR3, the DNA is TGCAGCGTTGTTTTCAACTCTGGAAACACCATATATTTT.

This chain links TRBV18 with TRBJ1-2, with 8 bases fitting TRBD1. The CDR3 is 13 amino acids. CDR1 and CDR2 (germline): KGHSH, LQKENI. With 5 bases clipped from V and 3 bases from J, the junction kept 2 bases outside the gene matches. The CDR3 loop reads CASSETGDYGYTF. The CDR3 DNA reads as TGTGCCAGCTCAGAGACAGGGGACTATGGCTACACCTTC.

The V gene is TRBV29-1, the J gene TRBJ1-5; 8 nucleotides match TRBD1. V was clipped by 4 bases and J by 7 bases; unmatched bases: 9. The CDR3 is made up of 14 amino acids. CDR1 and CDR2 from the germline V gene are SQVTM and ANQGSEA. The CDR3: CSVVTGTGDQPQHF. As DNA, the CDR3 is TGCAGCGTTGTTACCGGGACAGGAGACCAGCCCCAGCATTTT.

This clone was detected a few times. The chain recombines TRBV27 with TRBJ1-1, with 7 bases matching TRBD1. The CDR3 spans 16 residues. Germline CDR1 reads MNHEY; CDR2 reads SMNVEV (reference sequence). V lost 5 bases and J lost 1; bases outside the gene matches: 10. The CDR3 DNA reads as TGTGCCAGCAGTCCAAACAGGGGCGGTGAGAACACTGAAGCTTTCTTT. Protein product: CASSPNRGGENTEAFF.